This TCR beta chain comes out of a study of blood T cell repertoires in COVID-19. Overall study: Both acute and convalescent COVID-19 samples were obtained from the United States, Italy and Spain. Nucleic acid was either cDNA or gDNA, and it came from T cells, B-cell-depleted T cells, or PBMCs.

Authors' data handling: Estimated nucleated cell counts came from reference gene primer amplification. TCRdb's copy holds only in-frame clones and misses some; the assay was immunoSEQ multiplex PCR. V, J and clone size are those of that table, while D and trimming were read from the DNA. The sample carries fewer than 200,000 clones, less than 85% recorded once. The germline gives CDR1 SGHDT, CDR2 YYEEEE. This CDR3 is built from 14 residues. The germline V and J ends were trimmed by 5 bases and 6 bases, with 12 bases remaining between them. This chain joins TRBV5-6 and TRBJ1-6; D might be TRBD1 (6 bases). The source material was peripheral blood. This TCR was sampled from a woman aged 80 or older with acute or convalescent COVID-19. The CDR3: CASSGWGPNSPLHF. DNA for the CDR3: TGTGCCAGCAGTGGCTGGGGGCCTAATTCACCCCTCCACTTT.